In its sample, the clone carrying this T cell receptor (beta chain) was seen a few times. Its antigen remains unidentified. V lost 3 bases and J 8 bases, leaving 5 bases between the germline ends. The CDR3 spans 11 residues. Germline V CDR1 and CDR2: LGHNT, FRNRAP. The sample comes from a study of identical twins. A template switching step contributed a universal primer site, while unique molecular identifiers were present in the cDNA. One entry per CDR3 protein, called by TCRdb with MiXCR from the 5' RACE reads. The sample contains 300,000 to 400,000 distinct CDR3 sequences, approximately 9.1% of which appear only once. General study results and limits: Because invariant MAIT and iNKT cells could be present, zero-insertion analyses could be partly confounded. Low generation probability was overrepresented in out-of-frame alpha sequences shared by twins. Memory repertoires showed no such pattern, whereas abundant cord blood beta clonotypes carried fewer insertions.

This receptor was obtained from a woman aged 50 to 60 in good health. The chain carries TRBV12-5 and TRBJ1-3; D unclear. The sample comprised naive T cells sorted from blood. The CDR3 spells CASGFWDTIYF. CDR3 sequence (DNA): TGTGCTAGTGGTTTCTGGGACACCATATATTTT.